This TCR beta chain was retrieved from a study of CD8 T cells in ankylosing spondylitis. Libraries of TCR beta came from quantitative 5'-RACE with molecular barcodes. TCRdb ran MiXCR on the 5' RACE reads and lists one entry per CDR3 protein. The sample lists hundreds of thousands of distinct CDR3 sequences; about 10% were seen once. Study outcomes and limitations: Significant enrichment of disease-linked clones was reportedly seen in matched ankylosing spondylitis synovial fluid. Seemingly characteristic of ankylosing spondylitis blood was a TCR beta motif consisting of about 8 highly homologous variants. Within peripheral blood, clones linked to disease were CD8+ and relatively rare.

Concerning this clonotype itself: Its antigen is unknown.

The germline V gene encodes CDR1 SGHRS and CDR2 YFSETQ. The CDR3 extends over 14 amino acids. Between the trimmed V and J ends, which lost 4 bases and 7 bases, there was a span of 17 bases. The source material was blood, either unsorted or a sorted T cell fraction (not recorded which). This chain connects TRBV5-1 to TRBJ1-1, with D tentatively TRBD1 (5 bases). This receptor was taken from a male donor with ankylosing spondylitis. Here the CDR3 reads CASSLDRAHDEAFF. In DNA, the CDR3 is TGCGCCAGCAGCCTCGACAGAGCCCACGATGAAGCTTTCTTT. The full variable domain, completed using reference TRBV5-1 and TRBJ1-1, is KAGVTQTPRYLIKTRGQQVTLSCSPISGHRSVSWYQQTPGQGLQFLFEYFSETQRNKGNFPGRFSGRQFSNSRSEMNVSTLELGDSALYLCASSLDRAHDEAFFGQGTRLTVV.